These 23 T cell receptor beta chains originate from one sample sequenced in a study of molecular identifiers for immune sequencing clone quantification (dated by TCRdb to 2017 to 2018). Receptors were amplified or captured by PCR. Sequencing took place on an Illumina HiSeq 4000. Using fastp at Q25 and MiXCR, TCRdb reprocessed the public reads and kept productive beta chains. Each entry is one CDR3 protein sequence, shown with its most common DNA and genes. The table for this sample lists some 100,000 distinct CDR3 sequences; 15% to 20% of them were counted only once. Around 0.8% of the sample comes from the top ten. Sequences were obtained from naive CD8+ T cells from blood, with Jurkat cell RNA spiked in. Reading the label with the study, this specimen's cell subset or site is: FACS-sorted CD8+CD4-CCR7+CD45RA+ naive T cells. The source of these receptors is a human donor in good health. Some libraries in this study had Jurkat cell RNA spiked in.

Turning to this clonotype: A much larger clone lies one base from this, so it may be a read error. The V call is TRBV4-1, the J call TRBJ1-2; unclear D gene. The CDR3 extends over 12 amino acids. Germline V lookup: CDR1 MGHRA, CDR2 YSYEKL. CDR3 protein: CASGQDNSGYTF. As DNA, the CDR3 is TGCGCCAGCGGCCAAGATAACAGTGGCTACACCTTC.

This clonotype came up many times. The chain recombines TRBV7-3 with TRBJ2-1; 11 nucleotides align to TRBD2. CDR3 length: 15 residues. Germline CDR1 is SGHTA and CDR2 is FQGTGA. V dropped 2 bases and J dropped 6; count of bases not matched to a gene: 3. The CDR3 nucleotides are TGTGCCAGCAGCTTAGGGCTAGCGGGAGGCAATGAGCAGTTCTTC. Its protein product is CASSLGLAGGNEQFF. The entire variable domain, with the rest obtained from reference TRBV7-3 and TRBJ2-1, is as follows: GAGVSQTPSNKVTEKGKYVELRCDPISGHTALYWYRQSLGQGPEFLIYFQGTGAADDSGLPNDRFFAVRPEGSVSTLKIQRTERGDSAVYLCASSLGLAGGNEQFFGPGTRLTVL.

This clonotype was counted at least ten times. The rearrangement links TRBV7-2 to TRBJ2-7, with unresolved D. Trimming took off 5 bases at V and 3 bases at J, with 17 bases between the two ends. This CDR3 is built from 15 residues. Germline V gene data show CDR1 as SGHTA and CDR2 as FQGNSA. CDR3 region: CASSPVRTVYYEQYF. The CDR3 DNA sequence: TGTGCCAGCAGCCCCGTCAGGACGGTCTACTACGAGCAGTACTTC.

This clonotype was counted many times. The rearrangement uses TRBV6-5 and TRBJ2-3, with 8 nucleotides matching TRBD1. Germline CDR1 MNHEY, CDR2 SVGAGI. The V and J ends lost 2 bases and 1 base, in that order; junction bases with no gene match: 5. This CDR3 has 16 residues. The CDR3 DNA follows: TGTGCCAGCAGTTACAGTCAGGGGGCAGGCACAGATACGCAGTATTTT. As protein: CASSYSQGAGTDTQYF.

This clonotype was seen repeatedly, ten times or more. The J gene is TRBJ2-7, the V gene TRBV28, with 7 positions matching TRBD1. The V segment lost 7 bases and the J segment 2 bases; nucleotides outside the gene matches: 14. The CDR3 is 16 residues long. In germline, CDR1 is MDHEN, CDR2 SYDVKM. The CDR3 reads CASTSPGQLPPYEQYF. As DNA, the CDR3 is TGTGCCAGCACCTCCCCGGGACAGCTGCCTCCCTACGAGCAGTACTTC.

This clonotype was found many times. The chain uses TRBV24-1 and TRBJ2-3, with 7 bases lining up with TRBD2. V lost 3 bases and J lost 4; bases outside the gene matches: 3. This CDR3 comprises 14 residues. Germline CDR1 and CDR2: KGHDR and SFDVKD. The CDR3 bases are TGTGCCACCAGTGATCTAGGACTAGCAGATACGCAGTATTTT. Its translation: CATSDLGLADTQYF.

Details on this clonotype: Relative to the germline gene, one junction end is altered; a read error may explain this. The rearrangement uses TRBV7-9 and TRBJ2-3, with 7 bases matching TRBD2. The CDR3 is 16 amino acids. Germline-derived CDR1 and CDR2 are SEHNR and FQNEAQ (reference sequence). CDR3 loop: CASTPRSGAYGDTRYF. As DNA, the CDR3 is TGTGCCAGCACCCCAAGGAGCGGGGCTTATGGAGATACGCGGTATTTT. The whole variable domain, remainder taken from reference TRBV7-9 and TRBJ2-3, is DTGVSQNPRHKITKRGQNVTFRCDPISEHNRLYWYRQTLGQGPEFLTYFQNEAQLEKSRLLSDRFSAERPKGSFSTLEIQRTEQGDSAMYLCASTPRSGAYGDTRYFGPGTRLTVL.

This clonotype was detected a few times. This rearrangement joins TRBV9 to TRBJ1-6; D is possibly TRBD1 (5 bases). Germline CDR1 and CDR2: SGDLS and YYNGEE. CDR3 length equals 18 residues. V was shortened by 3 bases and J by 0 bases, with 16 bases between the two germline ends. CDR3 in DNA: TGTGCCAGCAGCGGGGGGGTTGCCGACGCCTCCTATAATTCACCCCTCCACTTT. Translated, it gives CASSGGVADASYNSPLHF.

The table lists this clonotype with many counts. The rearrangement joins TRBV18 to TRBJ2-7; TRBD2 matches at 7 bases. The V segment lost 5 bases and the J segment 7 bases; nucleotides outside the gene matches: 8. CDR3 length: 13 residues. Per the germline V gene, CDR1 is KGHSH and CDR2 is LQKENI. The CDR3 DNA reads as TGTGCCAGCTCAGCACGGGGGGAAGAGGAGCAGTACTTC. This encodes CASSARGEEEQYF.

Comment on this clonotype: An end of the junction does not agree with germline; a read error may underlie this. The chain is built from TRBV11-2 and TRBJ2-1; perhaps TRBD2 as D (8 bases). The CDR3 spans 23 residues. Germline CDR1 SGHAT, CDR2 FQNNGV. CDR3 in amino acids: CASSCETGITGTSGSCPYNEQSF. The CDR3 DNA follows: TGTGCCAGCAGCTGTGAGACAGGGATAACCGGGACCAGCGGGAGTTGTCCCTACAATGAGCAGTCCTTC.

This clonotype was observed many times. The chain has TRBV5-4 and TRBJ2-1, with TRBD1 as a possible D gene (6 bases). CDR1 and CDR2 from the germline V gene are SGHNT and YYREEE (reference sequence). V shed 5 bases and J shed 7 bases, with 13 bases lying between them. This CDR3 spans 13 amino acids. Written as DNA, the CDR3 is TGTGCCAGCAGATGGGGGACACAAAATGAGCAGTTCTTC. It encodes CASRWGTQNEQFF.

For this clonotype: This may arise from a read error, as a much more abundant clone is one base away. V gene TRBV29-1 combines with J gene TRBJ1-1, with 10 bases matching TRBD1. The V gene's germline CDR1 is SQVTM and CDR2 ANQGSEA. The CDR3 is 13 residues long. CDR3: CSVQTDRGGSACF. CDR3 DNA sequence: TGCAGCGTTCAAACGGACAGGGGGGGGTCAGCTTGCTTT.

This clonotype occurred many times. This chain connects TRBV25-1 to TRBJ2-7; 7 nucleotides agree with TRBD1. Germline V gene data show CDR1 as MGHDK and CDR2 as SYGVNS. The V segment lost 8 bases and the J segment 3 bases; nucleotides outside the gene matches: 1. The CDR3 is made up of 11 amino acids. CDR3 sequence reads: CASQGVYEQYF. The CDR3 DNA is TGTGCCAGCCAGGGGGTCTACGAGCAGTACTTC.

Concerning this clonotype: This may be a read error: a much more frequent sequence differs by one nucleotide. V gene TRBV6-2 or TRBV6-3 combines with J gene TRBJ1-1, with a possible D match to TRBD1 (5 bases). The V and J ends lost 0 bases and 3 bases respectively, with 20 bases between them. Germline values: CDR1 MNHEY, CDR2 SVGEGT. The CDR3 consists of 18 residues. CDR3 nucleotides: TGTGCCAGCAGTTACTCATCCGGGACCGCTAGTTACGACACTGAAGCTTTCTTT. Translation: CASSYSSGTASYDTEAFF.

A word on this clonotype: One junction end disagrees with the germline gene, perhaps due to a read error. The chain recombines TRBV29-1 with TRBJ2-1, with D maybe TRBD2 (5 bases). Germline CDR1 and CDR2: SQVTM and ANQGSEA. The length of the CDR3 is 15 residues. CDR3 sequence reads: CSVDGSRSSYSEQFF. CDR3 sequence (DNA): TGCAGCGTTGATGGGAGCAGGAGCTCCTACAGTGAGCAGTTCTTC.

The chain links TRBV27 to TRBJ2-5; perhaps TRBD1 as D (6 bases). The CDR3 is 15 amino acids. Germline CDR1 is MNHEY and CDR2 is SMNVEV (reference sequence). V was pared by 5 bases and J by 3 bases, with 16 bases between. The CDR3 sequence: CASSTRQVAEETQYF. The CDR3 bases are TGTGCCAGCAGTACCCGACAGGTGGCGGAAGAGACCCAGTACTTC.

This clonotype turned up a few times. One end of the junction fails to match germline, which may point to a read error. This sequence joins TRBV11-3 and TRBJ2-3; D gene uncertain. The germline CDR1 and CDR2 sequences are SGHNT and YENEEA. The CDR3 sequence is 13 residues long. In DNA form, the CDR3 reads TGTGCCAGCAGCTTAGGATACACAGATACGCGGTATTTT. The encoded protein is CASSLGYTDTRYF.

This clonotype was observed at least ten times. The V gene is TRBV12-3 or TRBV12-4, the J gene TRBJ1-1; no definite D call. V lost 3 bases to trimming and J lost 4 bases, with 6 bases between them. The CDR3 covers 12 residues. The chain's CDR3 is CASSFYGTEAFF. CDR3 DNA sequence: TGTGCCAGCAGTTTTTATGGCACTGAAGCTTTCTTT.

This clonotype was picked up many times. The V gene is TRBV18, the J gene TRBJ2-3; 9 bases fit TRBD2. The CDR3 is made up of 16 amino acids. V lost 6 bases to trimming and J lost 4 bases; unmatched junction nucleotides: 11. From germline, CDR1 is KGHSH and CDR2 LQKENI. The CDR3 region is CASSSVSGGDADTQYF. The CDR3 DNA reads TGTGCCAGCTCTTCGGTTAGCGGGGGAGATGCAGATACGCAGTATTTT.

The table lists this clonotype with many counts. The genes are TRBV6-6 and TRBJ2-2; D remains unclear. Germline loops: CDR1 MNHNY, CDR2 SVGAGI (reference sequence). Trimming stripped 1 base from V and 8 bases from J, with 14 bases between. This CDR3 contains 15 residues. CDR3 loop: CASSYYRAETGELFF. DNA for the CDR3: TGTGCCAGCAGTTACTACCGGGCAGAAACGGGGGAGCTGTTTTTT.

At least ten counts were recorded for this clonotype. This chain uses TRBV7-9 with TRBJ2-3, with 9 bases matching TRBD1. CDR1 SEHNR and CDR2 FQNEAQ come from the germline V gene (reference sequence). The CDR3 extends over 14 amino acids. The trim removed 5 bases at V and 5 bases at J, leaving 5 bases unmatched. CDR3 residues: CASSARQGGDTQYF. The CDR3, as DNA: TGTGCCAGCAGCGCTCGACAGGGGGGAGATACGCAGTATTTT. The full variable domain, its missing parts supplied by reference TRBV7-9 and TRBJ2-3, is DTGVSQNPRHKITKRGQNVTFRCDPISEHNRLYWYRQTLGQGPEFLTYFQNEAQLEKSRLLSDRFSAERPKGSFSTLEIQRTEQGDSAMYLCASSARQGGDTQYFGPGTRLTVL.

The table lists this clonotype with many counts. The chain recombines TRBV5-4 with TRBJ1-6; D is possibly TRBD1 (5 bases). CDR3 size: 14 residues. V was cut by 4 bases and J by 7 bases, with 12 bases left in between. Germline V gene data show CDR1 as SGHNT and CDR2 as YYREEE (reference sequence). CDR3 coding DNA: TGTGCCAGCAGCCGTGGGGCAGGGAATTCACCCCTCCACTTT. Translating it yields CASSRGAGNSPLHF.

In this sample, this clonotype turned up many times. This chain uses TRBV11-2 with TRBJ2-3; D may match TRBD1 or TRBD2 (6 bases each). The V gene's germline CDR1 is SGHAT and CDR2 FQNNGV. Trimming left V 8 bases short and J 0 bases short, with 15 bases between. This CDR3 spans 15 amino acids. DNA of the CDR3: TGTGCCAGCGGCACGGGGGCATATAGCACAGATACGCAGTATTTT. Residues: CASGTGAYSTDTQYF. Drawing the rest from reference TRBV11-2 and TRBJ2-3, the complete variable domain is EAGVAQSPRYKIIEKRQSVAFWCNPISGHATLYWYQQILGQGPKLLIQFQNNGVVDDSQLPKDRFSAERLKGVDSTLKIQPAKLEDSAVYLCASGTGAYSTDTQYFGPGTRLTVL.